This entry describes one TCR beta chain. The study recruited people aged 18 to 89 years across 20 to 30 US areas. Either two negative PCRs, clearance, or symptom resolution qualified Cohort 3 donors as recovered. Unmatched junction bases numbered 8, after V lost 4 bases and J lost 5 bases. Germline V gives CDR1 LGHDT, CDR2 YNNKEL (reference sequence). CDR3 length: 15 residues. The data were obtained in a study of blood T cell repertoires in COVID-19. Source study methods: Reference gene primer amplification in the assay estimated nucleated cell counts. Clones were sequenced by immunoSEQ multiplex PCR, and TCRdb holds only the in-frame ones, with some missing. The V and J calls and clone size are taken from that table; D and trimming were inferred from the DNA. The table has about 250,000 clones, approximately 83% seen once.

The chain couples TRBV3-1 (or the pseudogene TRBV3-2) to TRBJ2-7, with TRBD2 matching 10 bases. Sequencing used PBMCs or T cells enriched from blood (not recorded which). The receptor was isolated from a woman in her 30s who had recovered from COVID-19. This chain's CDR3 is CASSPTSGIRNEQYF. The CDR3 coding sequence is TGTGCCAGCAGCCCTACTAGCGGGATAAGGAACGAGCAGTACTTC.